The 20 T cell receptor beta chains in this list originate from one sample, sequenced in a study of blood T cells in healthy people across ages (dated by TCRdb to between 2015 and 2017). The library was prepared using 5' RACE. TCRdb records Illumina HiSeq 2500 as the sequencer. The second PCR ran for roughly 7 to 12 cycles and used a J-beta primer mix along with a sample-barcoded 5' primer. The public reads were reprocessed in TCRdb via fastp at Q25 and MiXCR, keeping in-frame beta chains. Each record represents a unique CDR3 protein, reported with the most common genes and DNA among its rows. Counted in this sample were 550,000 to 700,000 distinct CDR3 sequences; roughly 28% of them appeared once. The ten largest clones capture roughly 20% of the sample. Sequenced material: blood. These TCRs come from a woman in her seventies in good health.

In its sample, this clonotype was seen many times. The rearrangement uses TRBV20-1 and TRBJ2-5; D is perhaps TRBD1 or TRBD2 (5 bases each). Germline V CDR1 and CDR2: DFQATT, SNEGSKA (reference sequence). V lost 3 bases and J 2 bases, leaving 10 bases between the germline ends. CDR3 length equals 13 residues. The CDR3 here is CSASRDGQETQYF. The CDR3 bases are TGCAGTGCTAGCCGGGACGGGCAAGAGACCCAGTACTTC.

This clonotype has just a few counts. The chain uses TRBV3-1 and TRBJ1-2; tentatively, D is TRBD1 (5 bases). Trimming stripped 6 bases from V and 8 bases from J, with 16 bases between. This CDR3 is 13 amino acids long. Germline CDR1 and CDR2: LGHDT and YNNKEL (reference sequence). CDR3 DNA sequence: TGTGCCAGCAGTCATTTTCGAGGGGACGGCTACACCTTC. It specifies CASSHFRGDGYTF.

The chain has TRBV20-1 and TRBJ1-6; no clear D. The CDR3 consists of 13 residues. Germline V gene lookup returns CDR1 DFQATT and CDR2 SNEGSKA (reference sequence). Between the trimmed V and J ends, which lost 4 bases and 5 bases, there was a span of 9 bases. CDR3 sequence (DNA): TGCAGTGCTATGAAGGGAGATAATTCACCCCTCCACTTT. Translated, it gives CSAMKGDNSPLHF.

The V and J genes are TRBV7-6 and TRBJ2-5; D is uncertain. The length of the CDR3 is 13 residues. Trimming cost V 3 bases and J 5 bases, with 10 bases left between them. The germline gives CDR1 SGHVS, CDR2 FNYEAQ. The DNA of the CDR3 is TGTGCCAGCAGCTTTAAGGATTTTGAGACCCAGTACTTC. It encodes CASSFKDFETQYF.

This clonotype was counted between two and nine times. The chain combines TRBV12-3 or TRBV12-4 with TRBJ1-1; no reliable D call. The CDR3 extends over 11 amino acids. Trimming stripped 2 bases from V and 9 bases from J, with 7 bases between. In nucleotides, the CDR3 is TGTGCCAGCAGTTTATCGCGGAAAGCTTTCTTT. It translates to CASSLSRKAFF.

V usage is TRBV7-2 and J usage is TRBJ2-2; D may match TRBD1 or TRBD2 (6 bases each). CDR1 and CDR2 from the germline V gene are SGHTA and FQGNSA. The CDR3 totals 15 residues. V shed 5 bases and J shed 5 bases, with 15 bases lying between them. The CDR3 is CASSRGQSLTGELFF. The CDR3 nucleotides are TGTGCCAGCAGCCGGGGGCAGAGCCTTACCGGGGAGCTGTTTTTT.

This rearrangement joins TRBV19 to TRBJ2-2, with 10 bases that match TRBD1. The junction had 9 bases not matched to a gene; V was cut back by 5 bases and J by 0 bases. The germline V gene encodes CDR1 LNHDA and CDR2 SQIVND (reference sequence). CDR3 length equals 18 residues. CDR3 nucleotide sequence: TGTGCCAGTAGTCCCCGGGACAGGGGAAGAACGAACACCGGGGAGCTGTTTTTT. It codes for CASSPRDRGRTNTGELFF.

There are a few counts of this clonotype. The rearrangement links TRBV7-3 to TRBJ2-5; 8 nucleotides match TRBD1. The V segment lost 3 bases and the J segment 5 bases; nucleotides outside the gene matches: 5. CDR1 and CDR2 from the germline V gene are SGHTA and FQGTGA. The CDR3 length is 14 residues. The CDR3 is CASSLRQGWETQYF. CDR3 DNA: TGTGCCAGCAGCTTGAGACAGGGGTGGGAGACCCAGTACTTC.

In its sample, this clonotype was seen a few times. V gene TRBV10-3 combines with J gene TRBJ1-2, with TRBD1 identical over 10 bases. This CDR3 spans 15 amino acids. The V gene's germline CDR1 is ENHRY and CDR2 SYGVKD. Trimming cost V 5 bases and J 1 base; bases outside gene matches: 4. CDR3 region: CAISRDRGFNYGYTF. For the CDR3, the DNA is TGTGCCATCAGTCGGGACAGGGGTTTTAACTATGGCTACACCTTC.

The V gene is TRBV29-1, the J gene TRBJ2-5; D might be TRBD1 (5 bases). Germline V gene data show CDR1 as SQVTM and CDR2 as ANQGSEA. The CDR3 runs 12 residues. The V end lost 4 bases, the J end lost 5 bases, and 11 bases lay between the germline ends. The CDR3 loop reads CSVVRRAETQYF. Here the CDR3 DNA reads TGCAGCGTTGTACGCAGGGCTGAGACCCAGTACTTC.

V and J are TRBV12-5 and TRBJ2-7; D may be TRBD2 (6 bases). From germline, CDR1 is LGHNT and CDR2 FRNRAP. This CDR3 spans 14 amino acids. Trimming shortened V by 5 bases and J by 3 bases, and 14 bases separated the two germline ends. The CDR3 coding sequence is TGTGCTAGTGGTCCCGGGACTCTTTACTACGAGCAGTACTTC. Its protein is CASGPGTLYYEQYF.

The V call is TRBV7-9, the J call TRBJ2-7, with 7 bases fitting TRBD2. The CDR3 is made up of 13 amino acids. Germline CDR1 is SEHNR and CDR2 is FQNEAQ (reference sequence). The ends lost 3 bases at V and 4 bases at J; junction bases unmatched: 3. The CDR3 is CASSLGDYYEQYF. In DNA form, the CDR3 reads TGTGCCAGCAGCTTGGGGGACTATTACGAGCAGTACTTC.

This clonotype is a singleton in its sample. The chain employs TRBV12-3 or TRBV12-4 and TRBJ1-2; 8 bases fit TRBD1. The CDR3 has 17 amino acids. V lost 1 base to trimming and J lost 0 bases; unmatched junction nucleotides: 7. CDR3 in amino acids: CASSLVARGLTNYGYTF. The CDR3 bases are TGTGCCAGCAGTTTAGTGGCCAGGGGGCTTACTAACTATGGCTACACCTTC.

This clonotype has a handful of counts. This chain links TRBV29-1 with TRBJ1-2; no clear D. This CDR3 has 13 residues. Germline V gene data show CDR1 as SQVTM and CDR2 as ANQGSEA. Trimming took 2 bases from V and 1 from J, leaving 8 bases between them. CDR3 sequence reads: CSVERAFNYGYTF. The CDR3 DNA reads TGCAGCGTTGAACGCGCATTTAACTATGGCTACACCTTC.

This rearrangement joins TRBV7-2 to TRBJ1-3; 11 nucleotides match TRBD1. The CDR3 covers 16 residues. In germline, CDR1 is SGHTA, CDR2 FQGNSA. The junction had 3 bases not matched to a gene; V was cut back by 5 bases and J by 0 bases. In nucleotides, the CDR3 is TGTGCCAGCAGCCGGGACAGGGGGTCCTCTGGAAACACCATATATTTT. Translating gives CASSRDRGSSGNTIYF.

This clonotype was observed at least ten times. J is TRBJ2-7 and V is TRBV20-1, with D uncertain. V lost 3 bases to trimming and J lost 9 bases, with 18 bases between them. CDR3 length: 13 amino acids. Germline CDR1 and CDR2: DFQATT and SNEGSKA (reference sequence). The CDR3 is CSASSVSEIGQYF. The CDR3, as DNA: TGCAGTGCTAGCTCTGTGAGTGAGATTGGGCAGTACTTC.

This clonotype was seen more than once but under ten times. This chain uses TRBV11-3 with TRBJ2-7, with 7 bases matching TRBD1. The CDR3 has 15 residues. The junction had 8 bases not matched to a gene; V was cut back by 3 bases and J by 3 bases. Germline CDR1 reads SGHNT; CDR2 reads YENEEA. The CDR3 DNA is TGTGCCAGCAGCTTTTTGGCAGGGGGAAACTACGAGCAGTACTTC. Residues: CASSFLAGGNYEQYF.

This clonotype has just a few counts. This chain joins TRBV6-2 or TRBV6-3 and TRBJ2-7; weak D call: TRBD2 (6 bases). The CDR3 is 13 amino acids. Germline V CDR1 and CDR2: MNHEY, SVGEGT. Trimming cost V 11 bases and J 7 bases, with 21 bases left between them. The CDR3 coding sequence is TGTGCCGCGACCCTTCCGGGGGTCGGGGAGCAGTACTTC. It is translated as CAATLPGVGEQYF.

This clonotype has at least ten counts. The V and J genes are TRBV20-1 and TRBJ2-2; possible D gene TRBD2, 5 bases. The V end was cut by 0 bases, the J end by 6 bases, with 5 bases between. There are 12 residues in the CDR3. Germline lookup yields CDR1 DFQATT and CDR2 SNEGSKA (reference sequence). The DNA for the CDR3 is TGCAGTGCTAGAGAGGGAGCCGGGGAGCTGTTTTTT. This codes for CSAREGAGELFF.

On this clonotype: One end of the junction fails to match germline, which may point to a read error. The V gene is TRBV7-2, the J gene TRBJ2-5; D gene ambiguous. CDR3 length: 14 residues. CDR1 and CDR2 (germline): SGHTA, FQGNSA. The CDR3 DNA sequence: TGTGCCGGCAGCTTACTGGGCTCCCGAGAGACCCAGTACTTC. It encodes CAGSLLGSRETQYF.